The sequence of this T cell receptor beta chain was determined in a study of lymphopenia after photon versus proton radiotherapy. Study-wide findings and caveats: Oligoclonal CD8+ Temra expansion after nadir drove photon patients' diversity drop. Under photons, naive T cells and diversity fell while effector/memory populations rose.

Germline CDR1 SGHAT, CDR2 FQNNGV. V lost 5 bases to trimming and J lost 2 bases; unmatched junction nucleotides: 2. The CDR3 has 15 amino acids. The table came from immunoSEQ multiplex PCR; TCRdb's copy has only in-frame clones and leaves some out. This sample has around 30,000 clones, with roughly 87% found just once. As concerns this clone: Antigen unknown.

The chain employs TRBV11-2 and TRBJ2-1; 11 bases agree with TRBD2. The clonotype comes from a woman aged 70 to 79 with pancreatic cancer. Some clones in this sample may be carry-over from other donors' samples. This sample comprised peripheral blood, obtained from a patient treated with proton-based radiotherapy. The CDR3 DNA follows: TGTGCCAGCAGCCCGGGACTAGCGGCCTACAATGAGCAGTTCTTC. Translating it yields CASSPGLAAYNEQFF.